Sequencing of this T cell receptor beta chain was carried out in a study of blood T cell repertoires in COVID-19. As originally analysed: Estimation of nucleated cell counts relied on the amplification of reference gene primers. Sequencing was performed with immunoSEQ multiplex PCR; in TCRdb, only in-frame clones are kept and a portion is missing. The V and J calls and clone size were taken over from that table, and D and trimming were inferred from the DNA. The table records around 200,000 clones, less than 90% of them present only once. Sample: peripheral blood. This clonotype originated in a woman in her fifties or sixties with COVID-19, enrolled during active disease.

The CDR3 here is CASSLLSSGNTIYF. CDR3 nucleotides: TGTGCCAGCAGCTTGCTGAGCTCTGGAAACACCATATATTTT. This chain uses TRBV7-9 with TRBJ1-3; D remains ambiguous. Germline loops: CDR1 SEHNR, CDR2 FQNEAQ (reference sequence). CDR3 length equals 14 residues. The V gene lost 3 bases and the J gene lost 0 bases, with 6 bases spanning the gap. Full variable domain (rest looked up from reference TRBV7-9 and TRBJ1-3): DTGVSQNPRHKITKRGQNVTFRCDPISEHNRLYWYRQTLGQGPEFLTYFQNEAQLEKSRLLSDRFSAERPKGSFSTLEIQRTEQGDSAMYLCASSLLSSGNTIYFGEGSWLTVV.